The 29 T cell receptor beta chains below were found in one sample sequenced in a study of cytomegalovirus exposure and HLA in healthy donors. PCR used 60 Vbeta primers and 13 Jbeta primers. The method was immunoSEQ multiplex PCR; TCRdb's version includes in-frame clones alone and lacks a portion of them. The sample shows more than 150,000 clones, around three quarters of them seen only once. Specimen: PBMCs. The source of these receptors is a woman aged 30 to 39 in good health and CMV-seronegative.

This clone is termed medium-sized. In nucleotides, the CDR3 is TGTGCCAGCACTTCCATGGCGACAGGGTCCTACGAGCAGTACTTC. It encodes CASTSMATGSYEQYF. The V gene is TRBV6-1, the J gene TRBJ2-7, with 7 bases lining up with TRBD1. The CDR3 length is 15 residues. V shed 7 bases and J 1 base; nucleotides not matched to a gene: 10. CDR1 is MNHNS, CDR2 SASEGT, per germline.

There are a few counts of this clone. The rearrangement joins TRBV9 to TRBJ2-3; TRBD2 agrees at 11 bases. Losses at the gene ends were 0 bases for V and 0 bases for J; bases not matched to a gene: 6. This CDR3 is built from 18 residues. Germline loops: CDR1 SGDLS, CDR2 YYNGEE. The CDR3 sequence is CASSVDPSGGTSTDTQYF. CDR3 bases: TGTGCCAGCAGCGTAGATCCTAGCGGGGGGACCAGCACAGATACGCAGTATTTT.

The V gene is TRBV6-5, the J gene TRBJ1-2, with D maybe TRBD1 (6 bases). From germline, CDR1 is MNHEY and CDR2 SVGAGI. The CDR3 consists of 12 residues. Trimming left V 4 bases short and J 10 bases short, with 13 bases between. The DNA of the CDR3 is TGTGCCAGCAGTTCTGGACAGTGGGACTACACCTTC. This translates into CASSSGQWDYTF.

The chain recombines TRBV18 with TRBJ2-7; TRBD1 aligns across 9 bases. CDR3 length: 14 residues. The J segment lost 3 bases and the V segment lost 3 bases, leaving 3 bases of the junction unmatched. In germline, CDR1 is KGHSH, CDR2 LQKENI. The CDR3 DNA reads as TGTGCCAGCTCACCCGGGACAGGGATCTACGAGCAGTACTTC. Its translation: CASSPGTGIYEQYF.

This clone was counted only a few times. The sample carries other DNA sequences with the same CDR3. The V call is TRBV6-5, the J call TRBJ2-7, with 7 nucleotides matching TRBD2. V shed 4 bases, J shed 2 bases, and the junction held 11 bases outside the gene matches. CDR1 MNHEY and CDR2 SVGAGI come from the germline V gene. This CDR3 has 16 amino acids. The CDR3 bases are TGTGCCAGCAGTTCATATCCGGGACGGGGGGCCTACGAGCAGTACTTC. Translated, it gives CASSSYPGRGAYEQYF.

This clone turned up a few times. V gene TRBV19 combines with J gene TRBJ1-5; D ambiguous. The CDR3 is 13 residues long. Germline values: CDR1 LNHDA, CDR2 SQIVND (reference sequence). Trimming shortened V by 6 bases and J by 4 bases, and 10 bases separated the two germline ends. CDR3 sequence: CASSDYGNQPQHF. The DNA for the CDR3 is TGTGCCAGTAGCGACTACGGGAATCAGCCCCAGCATTTT.

The chain carries TRBV10-2 and TRBJ1-1, with D possibly being TRBD1 (6 bases). This CDR3 region has 14 residues. Trimming removed 7 bases at V and 4 bases at J, with 16 bases between. Germline CDR1 WSHSY, CDR2 SAAADI. CDR3 in DNA: TGCGCCAGCAAACAAACAGGGATGGGCACTGAAGCTTTCTTT. This sequence encodes CASKQTGMGTEAFF.

Worth noting for this clone: Additional DNA sequences in this sample encode the identical CDR3. J is TRBJ1-6 and V is TRBV30; D may be TRBD1 (5 bases). The length of the CDR3 is 12 residues. Germline V gene lookup returns CDR1 GTSNPN and CDR2 SVGIG (reference sequence). Deletions cut 5 bases from V and 5 bases from J, with 7 bases between. This CDR3 is CAWSGNNSPLHF. CDR3 coding DNA: TGTGCCTGGTCAGGGAATAATTCACCCCTCCACTTT. Full variable domain (outside the CDR3, taken from reference TRBV30 and TRBJ1-6): SQTIHQWPATLVQPVGSPLSLECTVEGTSNPNLYWYRQAAGRGLQLLFYSVGIGQISSEVPQNLSASRPQDRQFILSSKKLLLSDSGFYLCAWSGNNSPLHFGNGTRLTVT.

V is TRBV9 and J is TRBJ2-7, with a weak D call TRBD2 (7 bases). Between the trimmed V and J ends, which lost 0 bases and 4 bases, there was a span of 14 bases. Germline lookup yields CDR1 SGDLS and CDR2 YYNGEE. The CDR3 covers 15 residues. CDR3 loop: CASSVGGGVSYEQYF. The CDR3 DNA sequence: TGTGCCAGCAGCGTAGGCGGGGGCGTAAGTTACGAGCAGTACTTC. Based on the CDR3 plus reference TRBV9 and TRBJ2-7, the full variable domain is DSGVTQTPKHLITATGQRVTLRCSPRSGDLSVYWYQQSLDQGLQFLIQYYNGEERAKGNILERFSAQQFPDLHSELNLSSLELGDSALYFCASSVGGGVSYEQYFGPGTRLTVT.

This chain joins TRBV30 and TRBJ1-4; D perhaps matches TRBD1 (5 bases). The CDR3 spans 13 residues. The germline gives CDR1 GTSNPN, CDR2 SVGIG (reference sequence). V was trimmed by 5 bases and J by 6 bases, leaving 13 bases between them. DNA for the CDR3: TGTGCCTGGGGCGGGACGTCCGATGAAAAACTGTTTTTT. It specifies CAWGGTSDEKLFF.

The rearrangement joins TRBV6-1 to TRBJ1-1, with 9 positions matching TRBD1. The germline CDR1 and CDR2 sequences are MNHNS and SASEGT. V trimming: 5 bases; J trimming: 5 bases; junction bases outside the gene matches: 6. The CDR3 is 14 amino acids. The CDR3 sequence is CASSNRGLGTEAFF. CDR3 sequence (DNA): TGTGCCAGCAGTAACAGGGGGCTGGGGACTGAAGCTTTCTTT.

This clone has more than one count but fewer than ten. This sequence joins TRBV5-1 and TRBJ2-7; 9 bases align to TRBD2. Germline values: CDR1 SGHRS, CDR2 YFSETQ. This CDR3 has 16 amino acids. Trimming removed 4 bases from V and 5 bases from J; junction bases left unmatched: 13. CDR3 loop: CASSPGLRAGGHEQYF. The CDR3 DNA follows: TGCGCCAGCAGCCCCGGCCTCAGGGCGGGGGGGCACGAGCAGTACTTC.

The CDR3 DNA reads TGTGCCAGCAGCCGTACGTGGCCGCCGTACCAAGAGACCCAGTACTTC. This gives the protein CASSRTWPPYQETQYF. The chain combines TRBV5-6 with TRBJ2-5; D uncertain. Germline assignment: CDR1 SGHDT and CDR2 YYEEEE. V lost 4 bases to trimming and J lost 0 bases, with 16 bases between them. The CDR3 spans 16 residues.

The chain has TRBV6-1 and TRBJ2-5; TRBD2 matches 9 bases. The CDR3 is 16 amino acids. From germline, CDR1 is MNHNS and CDR2 SASEGT. The V segment lost 4 bases and the J segment 0 bases; nucleotides outside the gene matches: 6. For the CDR3, the DNA is TGTGCCAGCAGTGTATCCTTAGCGGGAGACCAAGAGACCCAGTACTTC. This gives the protein CASSVSLAGDQETQYF.

This sequence joins TRBV27 and TRBJ1-5; 7 bases match TRBD1. Germline values: CDR1 MNHEY, CDR2 SMNVEV (reference sequence). The CDR3 totals 14 residues. With 5 bases clipped from V and 3 bases from J, the junction kept 4 bases outside the gene matches. CDR3 region: CASSPDRDNQPQHF. The CDR3 region has the DNA TGTGCCAGCAGTCCAGACAGGGACAATCAGCCCCAGCATTTT.

The J gene is TRBJ1-2, the V gene TRBV15; no reliable D call. The ends were cut back, 6 bases at V and 2 bases at J, with 13 bases in the middle. The CDR3 loop spans 14 amino acids. Germline V gene data show CDR1 as LNHNV and CDR2 as YYDKDF (reference sequence). In DNA, the CDR3 is TGTGCCACCAGATCGTACGGGGAGAACTATGGCTACACCTTC. Residues: CATRSYGENYGYTF.

The gene calls are TRBV7-9 and TRBJ2-2; 8 bases match TRBD1. CDR3 size: 18 residues. Germline lookup yields CDR1 SEHNR and CDR2 FQNEAQ (reference sequence). Germline trimming cut 2 bases from V and 1 base from J; bases unmatched to any gene: 9. The CDR3 region is CASSLRLDDRGNTGELFF. The CDR3 DNA is TGTGCCAGCAGCTTAAGGTTGGATGACAGGGGGAACACCGGGGAGCTGTTTTTT. The complete variable domain, with remaining parts taken from reference TRBV7-9 and TRBJ2-2, reads DTGVSQNPRHKITKRGQNVTFRCDPISEHNRLYWYRQTLGQGPEFLTYFQNEAQLEKSRLLSDRFSAERPKGSFSTLEIQRTEQGDSAMYLCASSLRLDDRGNTGELFFGEGSRLTVL.

The V and J genes are TRBV6-1 and TRBJ1-4; D may be TRBD1 (6 bases). The germline CDR1 and CDR2 sequences are MNHNS and SASEGT. The CDR3 sequence is 16 residues long. V was shortened by 4 bases and J by 8 bases, with 20 bases between the two germline ends. For the CDR3, the DNA is TGTGCCAGCAGTGGACAACAGGGAGCGGCGCGCGAAAAACTGTTTTTT. It codes for CASSGQQGAAREKLFF.

This clone was counted a few times. The genes are TRBV7-6 and TRBJ1-6; 7 bases agree with TRBD1. CDR1 SGHVS and CDR2 FNYEAQ come from the germline V gene. This CDR3 is built from 15 residues. The V segment lost 5 bases and the J segment 5 bases; nucleotides outside the gene matches: 6. The CDR3 bases are TGTGCCAGCAGCCAAACGGGACAGAATAATTCACCCCTCCACTTT. Protein: CASSQTGQNNSPLHF.

This rearrangement joins TRBV5-4 to TRBJ2-7; TRBD2 matches at 11 bases. The CDR3 length is 16 residues. The ends lost 2 bases at V and 2 bases at J; junction bases unmatched: 6. Germline V lookup: CDR1 SGHNT, CDR2 YYREEE (reference sequence). The CDR3 DNA sequence: TGTGCCAGCAGCTTCGGGGGACTAGCGGCCACCTACGAGCAGTACTTC. It is translated as CASSFGGLAATYEQYF.

This clone was observed a handful of times. The CDR3 reads CSGQRGGKDTQYF. CDR3 in DNA: TGCAGCGGCCAGCGGGGGGGAAAAGATACGCAGTATTTT. The chain is built from TRBV29-1 and TRBJ2-3; 10 positions agree with TRBD2. CDR1 and CDR2 from the germline V gene are SQVTM and ANQGSEA. The J segment lost 5 bases and the V segment lost 7 bases, leaving 6 bases of the junction unmatched. This CDR3 is 13 amino acids long.

This chain connects TRBV19 to TRBJ1-4, with D possibly being TRBD1 (5 bases). CDR1 is LNHDA, CDR2 SQIVND, per germline (reference sequence). With 5 bases removed from V and 0 bases from J, the gap between germline ends came to 13 bases. The CDR3 extends over 16 amino acids. The DNA of the CDR3 is TGTGCCAGTAGTGAATTGGGGGGGACAACTAATGAAAAACTGTTTTTT. As protein: CASSELGGTTNEKLFF.

J is TRBJ1-2 and V is TRBV7-2, with D possibly matching TRBD1 (6 bases). The CDR3 consists of 15 residues. The germline CDR1 and CDR2 sequences are SGHTA and FQGNSA. V gave up 5 bases and J gave up 6 bases, with 19 bases separating them. CDR3 amino acids: CASSGAGAVYDGYTF. The CDR3 DNA reads TGTGCCAGCAGCGGAGCAGGGGCGGTATACGATGGCTACACCTTC.

The sample holds a few counts of this clone. V usage is TRBV19 and J usage is TRBJ2-4; weak D call: TRBD1 (5 bases). Germline CDR1 is LNHDA and CDR2 is SQIVND (reference sequence). The germline V and J ends were trimmed by 5 bases and 0 bases, with 14 bases remaining between them. The CDR3 runs 16 residues. CDR3 residues: CASSSQGSLAKNIQYF. The CDR3 coding sequence is TGTGCCAGTAGTTCCCAGGGCTCCCTAGCCAAAAACATTCAGTACTTC.

The rearrangement joins TRBV5-5 to TRBJ1-2, with 9 bases lining up with TRBD1. The CDR3 runs to 17 residues. Germline CDR1 and CDR2: SGHKS and YYEKEE (reference sequence). J gave up 6 bases and V 1 base, and 13 bases lay outside the gene matches. The CDR3 sequence is CASSLIRRVWTGDGYTF. CDR3 sequence (DNA): TGTGCCAGCAGCTTGATCCGGAGGGTCTGGACAGGGGATGGCTACACCTTC.

The chain employs TRBV29-1 and TRBJ1-1, with TRBD1 identical over 7 bases. In germline, CDR1 is SQVTM, CDR2 ANQGSEA. After removal of 7 bases from V and 5 bases from J, the junction contained 13 bases not matched to a gene. The CDR3 length is 14 residues. The CDR3 DNA is TGCAGCGCCAGCTACGACAGGGCAGGGACTGAAGCTTTCTTT. Amino acids: CSASYDRAGTEAFF.

The V gene is TRBV11-2, the J gene TRBJ2-3; D may be TRBD2 (6 bases). Looked up from germline, CDR1 is SGHAT and CDR2 is FQNNGV. V dropped 5 bases and J dropped 2 bases, with 17 bases sitting between them. CDR3 length equals 16 residues. The CDR3 DNA follows: TGTGCCAGCAGCCTCACGACTAGGCTACTCACAGATACGCAGTATTTT. The encoded protein is CASSLTTRLLTDTQYF.

J is TRBJ2-7 and V is TRBV5-1; a weak D match, TRBD1 (5 bases). From germline, CDR1 is SGHRS and CDR2 YFSETQ. The length of the CDR3 is 15 residues. Deletions cut 0 bases from V and 3 bases from J, with 13 bases between. The CDR3 sequence is CASSLDPGSSYEQYF. The CDR3 DNA reads TGCGCCAGCAGCTTGGATCCAGGGTCGAGCTACGAGCAGTACTTC.

This clone was picked up one time. The V gene is TRBV5-1, the J gene TRBJ1-2; 12 positions agree with TRBD1. Per germline, CDR1 SGHRS and CDR2 YFSETQ. This CDR3 is built from 16 residues. V was pared by 4 bases and J by 7 bases, with 11 bases of the junction left unmatched. CDR3 protein: CASSPQPGQGAGGYTF. In nucleotides, the CDR3 is TGCGCCAGCAGCCCCCAACCGGGACAGGGGGCGGGTGGCTACACCTTC.